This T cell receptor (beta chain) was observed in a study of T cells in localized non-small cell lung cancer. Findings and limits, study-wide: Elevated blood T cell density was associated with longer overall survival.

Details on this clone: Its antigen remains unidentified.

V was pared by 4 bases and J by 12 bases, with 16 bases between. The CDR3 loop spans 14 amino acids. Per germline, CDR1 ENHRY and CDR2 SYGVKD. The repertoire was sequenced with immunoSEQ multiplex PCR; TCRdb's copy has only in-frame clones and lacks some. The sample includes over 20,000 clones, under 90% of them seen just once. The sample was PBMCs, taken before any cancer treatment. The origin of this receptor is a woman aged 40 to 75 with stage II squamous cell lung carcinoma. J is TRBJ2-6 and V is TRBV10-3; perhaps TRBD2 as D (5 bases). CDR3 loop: CAISGAGIGGVLTF. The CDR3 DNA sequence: TGTGCCATCAGTGGTGCCGGGATTGGAGGCGTCCTGACTTTC.